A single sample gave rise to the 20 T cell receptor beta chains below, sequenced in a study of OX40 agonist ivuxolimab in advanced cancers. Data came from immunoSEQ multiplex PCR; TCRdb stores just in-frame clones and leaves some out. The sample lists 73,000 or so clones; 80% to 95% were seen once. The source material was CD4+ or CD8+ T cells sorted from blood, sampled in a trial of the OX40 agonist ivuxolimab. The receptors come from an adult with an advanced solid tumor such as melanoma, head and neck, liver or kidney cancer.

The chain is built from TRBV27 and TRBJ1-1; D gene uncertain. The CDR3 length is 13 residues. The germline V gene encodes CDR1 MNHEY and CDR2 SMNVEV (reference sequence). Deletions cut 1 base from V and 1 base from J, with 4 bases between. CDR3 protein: CASSLYPNTEAFF. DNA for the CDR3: TGTGCCAGCAGTTTATACCCGAACACTGAAGCTTTCTTT.

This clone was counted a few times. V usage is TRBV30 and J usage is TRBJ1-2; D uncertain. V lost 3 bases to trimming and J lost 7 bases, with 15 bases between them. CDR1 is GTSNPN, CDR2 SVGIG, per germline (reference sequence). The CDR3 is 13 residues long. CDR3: CAWRAQRTGGYTF. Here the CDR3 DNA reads TGTGCCTGGAGGGCACAAAGGACTGGTGGCTACACCTTC.

CDR3 loop: CASSIRQGQAFF. The CDR3 DNA reads as TGTGCCAGTAGTATCAGACAGGGACAAGCTTTCTTT. The genes are TRBV19 and TRBJ1-1; 7 positions agree with TRBD1. After removal of 3 bases from V and 9 bases from J, the junction contained 4 bases not matched to a gene. CDR1 is LNHDA and CDR2 is SQIVND in the germline V gene (reference sequence). The CDR3 sequence is 12 residues long.

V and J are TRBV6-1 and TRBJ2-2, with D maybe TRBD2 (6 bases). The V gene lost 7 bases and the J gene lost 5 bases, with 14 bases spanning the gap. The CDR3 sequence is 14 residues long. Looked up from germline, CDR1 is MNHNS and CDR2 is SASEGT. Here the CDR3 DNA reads TGTGCCAGCATGCGGGGCTCGGGGACCGGGGAGCTGTTTTTT. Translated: CASMRGSGTGELFF.

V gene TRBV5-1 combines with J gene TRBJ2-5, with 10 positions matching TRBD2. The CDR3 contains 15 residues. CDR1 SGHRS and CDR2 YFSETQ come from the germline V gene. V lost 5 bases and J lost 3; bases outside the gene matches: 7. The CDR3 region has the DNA TGCGCCAGCAGGGGGGGGACTAGCGTTAAAGAGACCCAGTACTTC. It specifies CASRGGTSVKETQYF.

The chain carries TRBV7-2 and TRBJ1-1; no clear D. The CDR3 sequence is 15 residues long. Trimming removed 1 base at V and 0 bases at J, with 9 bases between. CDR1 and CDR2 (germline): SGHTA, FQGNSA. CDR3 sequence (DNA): TGTGCCAGCAGCTTAGGCAGGATCATGAACACTGAAGCTTTCTTT. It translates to CASSLGRIMNTEAFF.

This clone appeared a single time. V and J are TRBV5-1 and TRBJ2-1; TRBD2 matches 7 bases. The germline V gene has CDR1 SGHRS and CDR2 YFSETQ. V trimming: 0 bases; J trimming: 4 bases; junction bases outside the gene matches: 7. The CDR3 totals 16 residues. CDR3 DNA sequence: TGCGCCAGCAGCTTGGAACCTAGCGGTACTTACAATGAGCAGTTCTTC. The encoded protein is CASSLEPSGTYNEQFF.

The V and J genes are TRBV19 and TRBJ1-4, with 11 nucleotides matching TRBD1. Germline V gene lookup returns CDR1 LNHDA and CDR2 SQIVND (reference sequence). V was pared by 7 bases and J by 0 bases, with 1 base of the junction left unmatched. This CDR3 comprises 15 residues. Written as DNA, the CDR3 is TGTGCCAGTACGGGACAGGGGGCAACTAATGAAAAACTGTTTTTT. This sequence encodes CASTGQGATNEKLFF.

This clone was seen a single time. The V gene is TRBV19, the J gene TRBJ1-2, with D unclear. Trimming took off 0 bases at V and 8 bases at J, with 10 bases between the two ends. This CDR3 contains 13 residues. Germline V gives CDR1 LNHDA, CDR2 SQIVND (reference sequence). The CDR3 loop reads CASSIDGSRGYTF. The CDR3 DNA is TGTGCCAGTAGTATAGACGGGTCTAGGGGCTACACCTTC.

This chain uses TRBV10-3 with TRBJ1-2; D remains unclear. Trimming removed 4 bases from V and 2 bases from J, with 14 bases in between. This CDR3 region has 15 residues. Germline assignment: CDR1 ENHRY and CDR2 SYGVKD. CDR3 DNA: TGTGCCATCAGTGGGGCGGACGCGGTGAACTATGGCTACACCTTC. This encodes CAISGADAVNYGYTF.

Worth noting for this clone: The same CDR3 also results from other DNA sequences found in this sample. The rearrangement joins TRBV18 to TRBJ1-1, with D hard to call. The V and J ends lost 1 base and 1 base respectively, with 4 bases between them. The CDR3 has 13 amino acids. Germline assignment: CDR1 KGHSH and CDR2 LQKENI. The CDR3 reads CASSPRENTEAFF. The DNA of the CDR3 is TGTGCCAGCTCACCACGGGAGAACACTGAAGCTTTCTTT.

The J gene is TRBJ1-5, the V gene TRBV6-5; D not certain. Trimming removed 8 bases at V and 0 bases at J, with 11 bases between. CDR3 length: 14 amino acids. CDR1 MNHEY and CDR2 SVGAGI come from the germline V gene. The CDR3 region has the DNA TGTGCCAGCCAGCTAGCAAGTAGCAATCAGCCCCAGCATTTT. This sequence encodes CASQLASSNQPQHF.

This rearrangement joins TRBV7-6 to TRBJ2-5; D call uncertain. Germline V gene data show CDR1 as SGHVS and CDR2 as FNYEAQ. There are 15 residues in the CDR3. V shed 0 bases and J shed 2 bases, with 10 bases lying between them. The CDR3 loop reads CASSLAGQIQETQYF. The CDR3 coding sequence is TGTGCCAGCAGCTTAGCGGGCCAAATACAAGAGACCCAGTACTTC.

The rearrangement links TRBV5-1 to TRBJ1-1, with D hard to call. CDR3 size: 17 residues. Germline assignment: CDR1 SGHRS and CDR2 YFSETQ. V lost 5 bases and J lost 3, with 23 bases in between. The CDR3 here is CASSGSLHSLGDTEAFF. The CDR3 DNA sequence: TGCGCCAGCAGTGGGTCCCTCCACTCCCTGGGAGACACTGAAGCTTTCTTT.

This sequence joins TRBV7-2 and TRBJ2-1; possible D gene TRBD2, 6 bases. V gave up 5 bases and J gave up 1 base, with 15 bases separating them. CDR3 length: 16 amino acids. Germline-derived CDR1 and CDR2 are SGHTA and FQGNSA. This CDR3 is CASSPAGTFSYNEQFF. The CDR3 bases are TGTGCCAGCAGCCCGGCAGGGACTTTTTCCTACAATGAGCAGTTCTTC.

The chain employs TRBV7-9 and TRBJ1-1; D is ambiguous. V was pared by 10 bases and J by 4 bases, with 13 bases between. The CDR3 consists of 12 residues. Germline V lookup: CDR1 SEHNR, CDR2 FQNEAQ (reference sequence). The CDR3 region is CATGLFGTEAFF. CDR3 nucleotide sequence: TGTGCCACCGGACTCTTCGGCACTGAAGCTTTCTTT.

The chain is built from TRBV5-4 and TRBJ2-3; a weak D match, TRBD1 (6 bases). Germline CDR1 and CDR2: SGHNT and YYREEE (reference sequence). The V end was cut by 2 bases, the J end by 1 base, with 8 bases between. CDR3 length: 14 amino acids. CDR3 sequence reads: CASSFQGRTDTQYF. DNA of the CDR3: TGTGCCAGCAGCTTCCAGGGGCGCACAGATACGCAGTATTTT.

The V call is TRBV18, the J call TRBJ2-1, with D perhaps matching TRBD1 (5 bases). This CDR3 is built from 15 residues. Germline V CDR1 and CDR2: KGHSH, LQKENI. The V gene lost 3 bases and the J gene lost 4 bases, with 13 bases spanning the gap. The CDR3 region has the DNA TGTGCCAGCTCACCGCAGGGAATCCTTTACAATGAGCAGTTCTTC. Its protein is CASSPQGILYNEQFF.

The CDR3 DNA sequence: TGTGCCATCAGTGAGGGCGGGGGGGCATACAATGAGCAGTTCTTC. Translating it yields CAISEGGGAYNEQFF. The chain carries TRBV10-3 and TRBJ2-1; 9 bases align to TRBD2. The CDR3 is made up of 15 amino acids. With 2 bases clipped from V and 4 bases from J, the junction kept 3 bases outside the gene matches. Germline lookup yields CDR1 ENHRY and CDR2 SYGVKD.

CDR3 DNA: TGTGCCAGCAGCTTAGCGCCGACTAGCGGAGCGGCAGATACGCAGTATTTT. This encodes CASSLAPTSGAADTQYF. The chain recombines TRBV7-9 with TRBJ2-3; 9 nucleotides agree with TRBD2. In germline, CDR1 is SEHNR, CDR2 FQNEAQ (reference sequence). This CDR3 has 17 residues. V was clipped by 0 bases and J by 4 bases; unmatched bases: 8.